This passage covers 25 T cell receptor beta chains from one sample sequenced in a study of blood T cells in healthy people across ages. A second about 7 to 12 cycle PCR used barcoded and J-beta primers. TCRdb processed the 5' RACE reads anew with MiXCR; each CDR3 protein has one entry. The repertoire holds more than 650,000 distinct CDR3 sequences, about 26% seen once, with 3% in the top ten. The data were also submitted as part of a second study, on T cells of mothers and their children.

Specimen: blood. The receptors shown here come from a boy between 10 and 17 years old in good health.

This clonotype was counted between two and nine times. The chain employs TRBV3-1 and TRBJ1-1; 7 nucleotides line up with TRBD1. Germline V gene data show CDR1 as LGHDT and CDR2 as YNNKEL (reference sequence). The J segment lost 4 bases and the V segment lost 0 bases, leaving 2 bases of the junction unmatched. CDR3 length: 14 amino acids. In DNA, the CDR3 is TGTGCCAGCAGCCAAGAGAGGGGGCTCACTGAAGCTTTCTTT. Amino acids: CASSQERGLTEAFF.

This clonotype has a handful of counts. The rearrangement links TRBV12-3 or TRBV12-4 to TRBJ1-5; 10 positions agree with TRBD1. V was pared by 5 bases and J by 5 bases, with 6 bases of the junction left unmatched. This CDR3 is 15 amino acids long. CDR3: CASSRPGQGDQPQHF. The CDR3 DNA follows: TGTGCCAGCAGTCGACCCGGACAGGGGGATCAGCCCCAGCATTTT.

This clonotype was found a few times. Given a much more abundant clone one base away, this may be a read error. The chain combines TRBV9 with TRBJ2-7; D remains ambiguous. From germline, CDR1 is SGDLS and CDR2 YYNGEE. CDR3 length: 11 amino acids. V was pared by 4 bases and J by 5 bases, with 7 bases between. CDR3 bases: TGTGCCAGCAGCCCTTTCCACGAGCAGTACTTC. This translates into CASSPFHEQYF.

The chain has TRBV7-2 and TRBJ2-5, with D tentatively TRBD2 (6 bases). The J call may not be correct, given that the DNA end is closer to TRBJ2-7. Germline-derived CDR1 and CDR2 are SGHTA and FQGNSA. The CDR3 contains 14 residues. The CDR3 bases are TGTGCCAGCAGCTTCATGGAGGGGTCCTACGAGCAGTACTTC. Its translation is CASSFMEGSYEQYF.

The chain links TRBV20-1 to TRBJ2-3; TRBD2 agrees at 7 bases. J lost 2 bases, V lost 6 bases, and 8 bases had no gene match. This CDR3 is built from 14 residues. From germline, CDR1 is DFQATT and CDR2 SNEGSKA (reference sequence). The CDR3 DNA sequence: TGCAGTGCCCCTCCTAGCGGAAACACAGATACGCAGTATTTT. Its protein is CSAPPSGNTDTQYF.

The chain links TRBV6-6 to TRBJ1-6, with a tentative D call TRBD1 (5 bases). The CDR3 runs 14 residues. Germline V gene sequence: CDR1 MNHNY, CDR2 SVGAGI (reference sequence). The ends were cut back, 2 bases at V and 11 bases at J, with 13 bases in the middle. The CDR3 protein is CASSYGGVGTPLHF. DNA for the CDR3: TGTGCCAGCAGTTACGGGGGGGTCGGGACACCCCTCCACTTT.

The V call is TRBV25-1, the J call TRBJ2-5; 13 bases match TRBD2. Trimming removed 7 bases from V and 1 base from J; junction bases left unmatched: 18. Germline loops: CDR1 MGHDK, CDR2 SYGVNS. There are 20 residues in the CDR3. CDR3 sequence: CASTNEGQGGLAGVQETQYF. The CDR3 nucleotides read TGTGCCAGCACCAACGAGGGACAGGGAGGACTAGCGGGGGTCCAAGAGACCCAGTACTTC.

This clonotype was recorded a few times. This chain's CDR3 is CASSPRGQATNEKLFF. CDR3 DNA: TGTGCCAGCTCACCAAGGGGACAGGCAACTAATGAAAAACTGTTTTTT. The rearrangement links TRBV18 to TRBJ1-4, with 8 bases fitting TRBD1. Germline assignment: CDR1 KGHSH and CDR2 LQKENI. V shed 2 bases, J shed 0 bases, and the junction held 2 bases outside the gene matches. The CDR3 runs 16 residues.

This clonotype was observed a few times. J is TRBJ2-2 and V is TRBV7-3; D is unclear. The CDR3 is 14 amino acids. Germline CDR1 is SGHTA and CDR2 is FQGTGA. Between the trimmed V and J ends, which lost 5 bases and 6 bases, there was a span of 13 bases. The CDR3 DNA is TGTGCCAGCAGCCTCCGTGTGGGCCCCGGGGAGCTGTTTTTT. It encodes CASSLRVGPGELFF.

J is TRBJ2-2 and V is TRBV20-1; D gene unclear. The CDR3 is 12 amino acids. Trimming took 6 bases from V and 3 from J, leaving 8 bases between them. Per germline, CDR1 DFQATT and CDR2 SNEGSKA (reference sequence). CDR3 DNA sequence: TGCAGTGCGCCGCAGGACACCGGGGAGCTGTTTTTT. Protein sequence: CSAPQDTGELFF.

This chain connects TRBV4-1 to TRBJ2-7, with D possibly TRBD2 on 6 matching bases. The V gene's germline CDR1 is MGHRA and CDR2 YSYEKL. The CDR3 is 16 amino acids. V dropped 0 bases and J dropped 0 bases, with 12 bases sitting between them. CDR3: CASSQEPAGSSYEQYF. In DNA, the CDR3 is TGCGCCAGCAGCCAAGAGCCAGCGGGCAGCTCCTACGAGCAGTACTTC.

This clonotype appeared a few times. The V gene is TRBV29-1, the J gene TRBJ2-3; 10 positions match TRBD2. There are 16 residues in the CDR3. V was clipped by 3 bases and J by 2 bases; unmatched bases: 8. Germline V gene data show CDR1 as SQVTM and CDR2 as ANQGSEA. The CDR3 DNA follows: TGCAGCGTTGACCCACTAGCGGGGCCCGACACAGATACGCAGTATTTT. As protein: CSVDPLAGPDTDTQYF.

CDR3 amino acids: CASSDSSGGAVNEQFF. The DNA for the CDR3 is TGTGCCAGCAGCGACTCTAGCGGGGGGGCCGTCAATGAGCAGTTCTTC. V gene TRBV3-1 combines with J gene TRBJ2-5; TRBD2 agrees at 12 bases. The J call could be wrong; TRBJ2-1 is a better fit for the DNA end. CDR3 length equals 16 residues. Germline V gives CDR1 LGHDT, CDR2 YNNKEL (reference sequence).

The V call is TRBV12-3 or TRBV12-4, the J call TRBJ1-4, with D hard to call. V was shortened by 3 bases and J by 4 bases, with 12 bases between the two germline ends. The CDR3 covers 15 residues. CDR3 loop: CASSFLQGGNEKLFF. CDR3 in DNA: TGTGCCAGCAGTTTCCTCCAAGGTGGTAATGAAAAACTGTTTTTT.

The chain employs TRBV6-5 and TRBJ1-3, with no clear D. CDR3 size: 15 residues. Germline CDR1 MNHEY, CDR2 SVGAGI. Trimming pared 0 bases from V and 2 bases from J, leaving 8 bases between. The CDR3 sequence is CASSYSTATGNTIYF. The CDR3 region has the DNA TGTGCCAGCAGTTACTCGACTGCTACTGGAAACACCATATATTTT.

The rearrangement links TRBV20-1 to TRBJ1-1, with D perhaps TRBD1 (5 bases). The CDR3 has 12 amino acids. The ends were cut back, 6 bases at V and 3 bases at J, with 11 bases in the middle. CDR1 is DFQATT, CDR2 SNEGSKA, per germline (reference sequence). CDR3 region: CSAPGRDTEAFF. The CDR3 DNA is TGCAGTGCCCCTGGCAGGGACACTGAAGCTTTCTTT.

This rearrangement joins TRBV4-2 to TRBJ2-5; 10 positions agree with TRBD2. The J call may be incorrect, as the DNA end agrees better with TRBJ2-7. From germline, CDR1 is LGHNA and CDR2 YNFKEQ. This CDR3 is built from 16 residues. The CDR3 sequence is CASSQDKIAGGSEQYF. CDR3 coding DNA: TGTGCCAGCAGCCAAGATAAGATAGCGGGGGGCAGCGAGCAGTACTTC.

Points on this clonotype: A read error may produce the germline difference seen at one junction end. J is TRBJ1-2 and V is TRBV2; maybe TRBD1 (5 bases). The CDR3 is 14 amino acids. Germline V gene sequence: CDR1 SNHLY, CDR2 FYNNEI. CDR3 region: CASSRGLRSYGYTF. CDR3 DNA: TGTGCTAGCAGCCGGGGACTTAGGAGCTATGGCTACACCTTC. The full variable domain, in which reference TRBV2 and TRBJ1-2 provide the parts outside the CDR3, is EPEVTQTPSHQVTQMGQEVILRCVPISNHLYFYWYRQILGQKVEFLVSFYNNEISEKSEIFDDQFSVERPDGSNFTLKIRSTKLEDSAMYFCASSRGLRSYGYTFGSGTRLTVV.

This clonotype has just a few counts. The chain combines TRBV20-1 with TRBJ2-7; no clear D. Germline loops: CDR1 DFQATT, CDR2 SNEGSKA (reference sequence). The V end was cut by 1 base, the J end by 2 bases, with 21 bases between. CDR3 length: 17 amino acids. The DNA for the CDR3 is TGCAGTGCTAGAGCCGCCCCAACCGTTTGGCAGACCTACGAGCAGTACTTC. Encoded protein: CSARAAPTVWQTYEQYF.

This clonotype was counted a single time. The chain is built from TRBV12-3 or TRBV12-4 and TRBJ2-7, with 8 bases lining up with TRBD2. The end of the DNA aligns better with TRBJ2-1, so the J call may be wrong. This CDR3 region has 14 residues. The CDR3 is CASTGAGGYNEQFF. CDR3 bases: TGTGCCAGCACTGGGGCGGGAGGTTACAATGAGCAGTTCTTC.

This clonotype was seen ten or more times. This rearrangement joins TRBV10-3 to TRBJ2-7; 7 positions match TRBD1. In germline, CDR1 is ENHRY, CDR2 SYGVKD. V shed 3 bases, J shed 1 base, and the junction held 6 bases outside the gene matches. This CDR3 comprises 15 residues. The CDR3: CAISDLGQLSYEQYF. In DNA, the CDR3 is TGTGCCATCAGTGATCTGGGACAGTTATCCTACGAGCAGTACTTC.

This clonotype has just a few counts. This chain uses TRBV10-3 with TRBJ2-5; the D is unclear. V shed 8 bases and J shed 3 bases, with 13 bases lying between them. The CDR3 is made up of 13 amino acids. Germline V CDR1 and CDR2: ENHRY, SYGVKD. CDR3 sequence: CAIHNEVKETQYF. CDR3 in DNA: TGTGCCATCCACAACGAAGTGAAAGAGACCCAGTACTTC.

The rearrangement joins TRBV6-2 or TRBV6-3 to TRBJ2-7; D gene ambiguous. The DNA end favors TRBJ2-5, so the J call may be wrong. Per the germline V gene, CDR1 is MNHEY and CDR2 is SVGEGT. The CDR3 has 14 residues. The CDR3 region has the DNA TGTGCCAGCAGTTACAGGCGAGTCCAAGAGACCCAGTACTTC. Its protein is CASSYRRVQETQYF.

The chain uses TRBV20-1 and TRBJ2-1; D might be TRBD2 (6 bases). Germline-derived CDR1 and CDR2 are DFQATT and SNEGSKA (reference sequence). Trimming cost V 3 bases and J 3 bases, with 9 bases left between them. This CDR3 has 13 amino acids. The CDR3 DNA sequence: TGCAGTGCTAGCCGGACTATCTACAATGAGCAGTTCTTC. It is translated as CSASRTIYNEQFF.

The rearrangement uses TRBV20-1 and TRBJ1-4; no firm D call. Germline V gene sequence: CDR1 DFQATT, CDR2 SNEGSKA (reference sequence). The length of the CDR3 is 13 residues. Trimming removed 3 bases from V and 8 bases from J, with 13 bases in between. CDR3 protein: CSASARLGEKLFF. CDR3 nucleotides: TGCAGTGCTAGTGCGAGGTTGGGGGAAAAACTGTTTTTT.